This passage covers 20 T cell receptor beta chains from one sample sequenced in a study of cytomegalovirus exposure and HLA in healthy donors (TCRdb year 2017). Libraries came from the immunoSEQ multiplex PCR assay. The multiplex PCR relied on a mix of 60 forward primers for TCR Vbeta segments and 13 reverse primers for TCR Jbeta segments. Sourced from immuneACCESS, this table was stored by TCRdb with only in-frame sequences that have V and J called. A share of the clones is absent; for the studies checked, an unresolved V gene accounts for under half, and the remainder has no known explanation. The sample data list approximately 100,000 clones, and 10% of these were observed just once. Of the sample, 5.8% falls within the top ten clones. The source material was PBMCs. These receptors all stem from a man aged 40-55 years in good health and CMV-seropositive.

The gene calls are TRBV7-9 and TRBJ2-3; D unclear. Looked up from germline, CDR1 is SEHNR and CDR2 is FQNEAQ (reference sequence). Trimming removed 5 bases at V and 5 bases at J, with 11 bases between. CDR3 size: 13 residues. The CDR3 DNA follows: TGTGCCAGCAGCCTACAGATCCTAGATACGCAGTATTTT. Its translation is CASSLQILDTQYF. Drawing the rest from reference TRBV7-9 and TRBJ2-3, the complete variable domain is DTGVSQNPRHKITKRGQNVTFRCDPISEHNRLYWYRQTLGQGPEFLTYFQNEAQLEKSRLLSDRFSAERPKGSFSTLEIQRTEQGDSAMYLCASSLQILDTQYFGPGTRLTVL.

Only a few counts were recorded for this clone. The chain links TRBV10-2 to TRBJ2-1; 7 nucleotides match TRBD2. The CDR3 length is 14 residues. V was pared by 5 bases and J by 9 bases, with 10 bases of the junction left unmatched. Germline V CDR1 and CDR2: WSHSY, SAAADI. The CDR3 sequence is CASSNSRENGEQFF. In DNA form, the CDR3 reads TGCGCCAGCAGTAACTCGCGGGAGAACGGTGAGCAGTTCTTC.

This clone was picked up a small number of times. The V and J genes are TRBV15 and TRBJ2-2, with 12 bases matching TRBD2. J lost 5 bases, V lost 6 bases, and 4 bases had no gene match. Germline CDR1 reads LNHNV; CDR2 reads YYDKDF (reference sequence). The CDR3 has 15 amino acids. CDR3 DNA sequence: TGTGCCACCAGTCCTAGCGGGAGGGGTACCGGGGAGCTGTTTTTT. Protein product: CATSPSGRGTGELFF.

A few counts support this clone. This chain links TRBV25-1 with TRBJ2-3; the D gene is possibly TRBD2 (6 bases). The V gene lost 5 bases and the J gene lost 0 bases, with 18 bases spanning the gap. Per the germline V gene, CDR1 is MGHDK and CDR2 is SYGVNS. The CDR3 length is 17 residues. The CDR3 loop is CASSPTKAGSSTDTQYF. The CDR3 DNA reads as TGTGCCAGCAGTCCTACCAAAGCGGGCTCTAGCACAGATACGCAGTATTTT.

This clone was found a few times. The chain employs TRBV29-1 and TRBJ1-1; D uncertain. Germline V lookup: CDR1 SQVTM, CDR2 ANQGSEA. The CDR3 loop spans 14 amino acids. Deletions cut 3 bases from V and 4 bases from J, with 15 bases between. The CDR3 DNA reads TGCAGCGTTGACCACCTGCGGCAGAGCACTGAAGCTTTCTTT. Translating it yields CSVDHLRQSTEAFF.

This clone was counted only a few times. This chain joins TRBV7-6 and TRBJ2-5, with D hard to call. V was clipped by 3 bases and J by 1 base, with 3 bases between them. Germline CDR1 reads SGHVS; CDR2 reads FNYEAQ. CDR3 length: 12 amino acids. CDR3 in DNA: TGTGCCAGCAGCTTCATCCAAGAGACCCAGTACTTC. Translation gives CASSFIQETQYF.

This clone was detected only a few times. This chain's CDR3 is CASSLDAGQGGAFF. CDR3 in DNA: TGTGCCAGCAGCTTGGATGCCGGGCAGGGTGGGGCTTTCTTT. The rearrangement uses TRBV5-4 and TRBJ1-1; D might be TRBD1 (5 bases). Germline V gene lookup returns CDR1 SGHNT and CDR2 YYREEE (reference sequence). The CDR3 totals 14 residues. V was pared by 0 bases and J by 11 bases, with 17 bases between.

This clone was counted only a few times. V gene TRBV20-1 combines with J gene TRBJ2-7; maybe TRBD2 (6 bases). The germline V and J ends were trimmed by 4 bases and 6 bases, with 10 bases remaining between them. The CDR3 length is 11 residues. CDR1 DFQATT and CDR2 SNEGSKA come from the germline V gene (reference sequence). The CDR3 reads CSAKLASEQYF. Here the CDR3 DNA reads TGCAGTGCTAAACTAGCCTCCGAGCAGTACTTC.

The genes are TRBV5-1 and TRBJ2-2; 9 positions agree with TRBD1. CDR3 length: 17 residues. CDR1 and CDR2 (germline): SGHRS, YFSETQ. V shed 3 bases, J shed 2 bases, and the junction held 8 bases outside the gene matches. Here the CDR3 DNA reads TGCGCCAGCAGCTCTCTTTTGGGACAGGGAAACACCGGGGAGCTGTTTTTT. This sequence encodes CASSSLLGQGNTGELFF.

Only a few counts were recorded for this clone. This chain connects TRBV6-4 to TRBJ1-2; no reliable D call. CDR3 length: 12 residues. Trimming shortened V by 11 bases and J by 3 bases, and 13 bases separated the two germline ends. The V gene's germline CDR1 is MRHNA and CDR2 SNTAGT. CDR3 region: CASPLDYYGYTF. In nucleotides, the CDR3 is TGTGCCTCCCCCCTGGACTACTATGGCTACACCTTC.

This chain links TRBV15 with TRBJ2-7; 8 bases align to TRBD2. The CDR3 is 14 amino acids. V was clipped by 4 bases and J by 2 bases; unmatched bases: 4. Germline-derived CDR1 and CDR2 are LNHNV and YYDKDF (reference sequence). This CDR3 is CATSKGLDAYEQYF. CDR3 sequence (DNA): TGTGCCACCAGCAAGGGACTAGACGCCTACGAGCAGTACTTC.

V and J are TRBV5-1 and TRBJ1-4; D is possibly TRBD1 (5 bases). CDR1 is SGHRS and CDR2 is YFSETQ in the germline V gene. Deletions cut 1 base from V and 8 bases from J, with 12 bases between. This CDR3 comprises 14 residues. The CDR3 coding sequence is TGCGCCAGCAGCTTGAGCGGGGGAGAGGAAAAACTGTTTTTT. It yields the protein CASSLSGGEEKLFF.

V is TRBV6-1 and J is TRBJ2-2, with D possibly TRBD2 on 7 matching bases. The CDR3 is 17 amino acids. V was pared by 3 bases and J by 3 bases, with 17 bases between. Germline values: CDR1 MNHNS, CDR2 SASEGT. The CDR3 bases are TGTGCCAGCAGTGAGGGGGCTGCGGGAGTGGACACCGGGGAGCTGTTTTTT. It encodes CASSEGAAGVDTGELFF.

This clone showed up just a few times. This chain connects TRBV7-9 to TRBJ1-1; D gene uncertain. V gave up 6 bases and J gave up 1 base, with 9 bases separating them. The CDR3 has 13 residues. The germline V gene encodes CDR1 SEHNR and CDR2 FQNEAQ (reference sequence). In DNA form, the CDR3 reads TGTGCCAGCAGTCGAGGCGAGAACACTGAAGCTTTCTTT. It encodes CASSRGENTEAFF.

The rearrangement uses TRBV7-6 and TRBJ2-3; D is undetermined. CDR1 is SGHVS, CDR2 FNYEAQ, per germline. The CDR3 has 16 amino acids. The V end lost 3 bases, the J end lost 0 bases, and 13 bases lay between the germline ends. CDR3 in DNA: TGTGCCAGCAGCTTGGCGCTAGACTCTAGCACAGATACGCAGTATTTT. Protein: CASSLALDSSTDTQYF.

There are a few counts of this clone. V gene TRBV7-2 combines with J gene TRBJ2-7; TRBD2 matches 14 bases. Germline V gene lookup returns CDR1 SGHTA and CDR2 FQGNSA. The CDR3 is 16 residues long. V was clipped by 4 bases and J by 6 bases; unmatched bases: 8. Written as DNA, the CDR3 is TGTGCCAGCAGCTCGATATATGGGACTAGCGGGAGCGAGCAGTACTTC. This codes for CASSSIYGTSGSEQYF.

The gene calls are TRBV11-3 and TRBJ2-5, with D perhaps TRBD2 (7 bases). The germline gives CDR1 SGHNT, CDR2 YENEEA. Trimming removed 1 base at V and 2 bases at J, with 11 bases between. CDR3 length: 15 amino acids. Written as DNA, the CDR3 is TGTGCCAGCAGCTTAGTTGGGGGGGCGCAAGAGACCCAGTACTTC. It yields the protein CASSLVGGAQETQYF.

The chain couples TRBV18 to TRBJ2-7, with D possibly matching TRBD2 (5 bases). Germline loops: CDR1 KGHSH, CDR2 LQKENI. This CDR3 contains 15 residues. V lost 6 bases to trimming and J lost 5 bases, with 20 bases between them. The DNA for the CDR3 is TGTGCCAGCTCCCCTTTAGGAGGTCCTGGCAACGAGCAGTACTTC. Translation: CASSPLGGPGNEQYF.

This clone was detected only a few times. The chain carries TRBV28 and TRBJ2-7; TRBD1 might be the D (6 bases). Germline lookup yields CDR1 MDHEN and CDR2 SYDVKM. V shed 6 bases and J shed 2 bases, with 11 bases lying between them. The CDR3 runs 13 residues. The CDR3 loop reads CASSKGQPYEQYF. Here the CDR3 DNA reads TGTGCCAGCAGCAAAGGACAGCCCTACGAGCAGTACTTC.

A few counts support this clone. This rearrangement joins TRBV4-2 to TRBJ2-3, with 9 bases aligning to TRBD1. V was clipped by 0 bases and J by 5 bases; unmatched bases: 6. CDR3 length equals 16 residues. CDR1 and CDR2 from the germline V gene are LGHNA and YNFKEQ. The chain's CDR3 is CASSQDYRGRGDTQYF. The CDR3 coding sequence is TGTGCCAGCAGCCAAGATTACAGGGGGCGGGGAGATACGCAGTATTTT.